This TCR beta chain emerged from a study of T-cell memory formation after mild COVID-19. This CDR3 has 13 residues. The ends were cut back, 0 bases at V and 4 bases at J, with 6 bases in the middle. Via MiXCR, TCRdb re-called the 5' RACE reads, giving one row per CDR3 protein. The sample contains hundreds of thousands of distinct CDR3 sequences, roughly 17% of which appear only once. General study findings and limits: There was no confirmation that second-wave clones peaking on day 37 were SARS-CoV-2 specific. Pre-infection memory harbored some responding clones, suggesting cross-reactive memory joined.

With regard to this clonotype: Its antigen remains unidentified.

The J gene is TRBJ1-2, the V gene TRBV12-3 or TRBV12-4; unclear D gene. The sample was PBMCs or a T cell subset sorted from them (not recorded which). This TCR came from a man between 18 and 29 years old who had mild COVID-19 (a few samples of this study predate the infection). Cell type and time point are not known. CDR3 DNA sequence: TGTGCCAGCAGTTTAGCAGGGCTCTATGGCTACACCTTC. Translation: CASSLAGLYGYTF.